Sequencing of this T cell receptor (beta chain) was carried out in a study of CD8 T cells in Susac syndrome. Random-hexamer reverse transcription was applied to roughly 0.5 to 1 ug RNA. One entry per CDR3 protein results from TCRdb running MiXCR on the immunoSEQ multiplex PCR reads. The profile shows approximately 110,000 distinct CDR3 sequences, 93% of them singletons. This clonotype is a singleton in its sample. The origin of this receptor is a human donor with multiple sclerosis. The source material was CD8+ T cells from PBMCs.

For the CDR3, the DNA is TGTGCCAGCAGCGTCCACATAGGGGGGAATGAGCAGTTCTTC. This sequence encodes CASSVHIGGNEQFF. The chain has TRBV9 and TRBJ2-1; D may be TRBD1 or TRBD2 (6 bases each). The V gene lost 2 bases and the J gene lost 7 bases, with 13 bases spanning the gap. In germline, CDR1 is SGDLS, CDR2 YYNGEE. The CDR3 is made up of 14 amino acids.